The sequence of this T cell receptor (beta chain) was determined in a study of technical replicates of blood from several donors. Method: immunoSEQ multiplex PCR; TCRdb's copy keeps in-frame clones and lacks some. The sample lists 79,000 or so clones, 90% to 95% occurring once. The receptor was isolated from a human donor in good health. Sequencing was performed on T cells isolated from PBMCs.

CDR3 in DNA: TGTGCCAGCAATGGCCAGGGGGCGAACGGGGAGCTGTTTTTT. Amino acid sequence: CASNGQGANGELFF. V is TRBV6-5 and J is TRBJ2-2; 8 nucleotides line up with TRBD1. CDR3 size: 14 residues. The V gene's germline CDR1 is MNHEY and CDR2 SVGAGI. Losses at the gene ends were 7 bases for V and 7 bases for J; bases not matched to a gene: 8.